This TCR beta chain was profiled in a study of cytomegalovirus exposure and HLA in healthy donors. In the PCR, 60 Vbeta and 13 Jbeta primers were used. Original processing methods: About 11 million of some 80 million unique TCR beta chains were shared, per a later count. This table comes from immunoSEQ multiplex PCR, and its TCRdb copy is limited to in-frame clones, with some not included. V and J calls and clone size are given by that table; D and trimming were obtained from the DNA. This sample carries under 130,000 clones, around 78% of them seen once, and the ten largest clones take about 5%. Per the germline V gene, CDR1 is LNHDA and CDR2 is SQIVND (reference sequence). The CDR3 has 13 residues. V was pared by 1 base and J by 5 bases, with 5 bases between.

This clonotype was obtained from a male donor in good health and CMV-seronegative. Sequencing used PBMCs. The chain couples TRBV19 to TRBJ2-2; D is undetermined. CDR3 in amino acids: CASSIGSTGELFF. The CDR3, as DNA: TGTGCCAGTAGTATAGGCAGTACCGGGGAGCTGTTTTTT.